The T cell receptor beta chain under discussion was sequenced for a study of identical twins (TCRdb year 2016). Broadly, across the study: To test whether fetal clonotypes persist, the study used deep sequencing on TCR alpha and beta repertoires from monozygotic twins, unrelated adults of various ages, and cord blood. Replicate twin experiments were performed at different times using different library preparation protocols to rule out contamination.

Spanning cysteine to phenylalanine, the CDR3 consists of 14 amino acids. Only CDR3 DNA is held: 42 bases, read in frame from base 1. CDR1 is given as MNHNS and CDR2 as SASEGT, both from the germline V gene. The junction shows trimming of 10 bases on V and 9 bases on J, and the gene matches do not reach 13 bases of it. Points the paper makes about the study in general: In monozygotic twins, recombination models systematically underestimated out-of-frame TCR alpha sharing, but the models matched the sharing seen between unrelated individuals. A weaker excess of twin sharing was found in beta out-of-frame sequences because the signal-to-noise ratio was lowered by fewer shared sequences. Because the same donors could not be followed over many years, the conclusions relied on cross-sectional statistical analysis. Fewer insertions were carried by abundant cord blood beta clonotypes; a weaker similar trend was observed in young adult naive repertoires, while no such trend was observed in memory repertoires. Zero-insertion analyses could be partly confounded by invariant T cells such as MAIT and iNKT, though diverse VJ usage argued against such confounding for most clonotypes. Compared with coincidental sharing between unrelated individuals, out-of-frame TCR alpha sequences shared between twins had an excess of sequences with low generation probability.

Every donor in the study was a healthy Caucasian. The twin cohort comprised three pairs of female monozygotic twins, all aged about 18 to 30 years. Positive isolation kits from Invitrogen were used to isolate the CD4+ and CD8+ T cell populations. Comment on this clonotype: It lacks a known antigen. The record has no base qualities; no much larger clone is one base away.

The protocol used for the library was 5' RACE. TCRdb records Illumina HiSeq 2000 as the sequencer. Template switching introduced a universal primer binding site; the final cDNA contained a unique molecular identifier, enabling accurate counting of TCR cDNA molecules. First-strand cDNA for TCR alpha and beta chains was synthesized from specific primers in the conserved constant-segment region. To control for contamination, every cDNA library was double barcoded, receiving both a SMART-Mk sample barcode and Illumina barcodes. TruSeq adapter sequences along with Illumina sample barcodes were introduced in two successive PCR steps. The TCR alpha and beta cDNA libraries were sequenced on the Illumina HiSeq platform using custom primers. Per the original workflow: Raw reads were processed with MiGEC to extract unique molecular identifiers, and MiXCR was used to determine CDR3 positions. Recombination models were inferred per individual with the repgenHMM and IGoR tools using an EM algorithm. The analysis of shared clonotypes was done with the tcR package in R, with sharing normalized by the product of cloneset sizes. To study raw recombination free of thymic and clonal selection effects, out-of-frame nonproductive sequences were analyzed. TCRdb handled the public reads itself, with Q25 trimming in fastp and clone calling in MiXCR, and kept productive beta chains. Under each unique CDR3 protein, matching rows form one entry showing the most common genes and DNA. The V and J calls and clone size are TCRdb's, not the authors'. For this sample there are approximately 530,000 distinct CDR3 sequences; 20% to 25% appear just once. The ten largest clones take up more than 0.4% of the sample.

This sample was also put to use in a study of yellow fever vaccine responses in identical twins. As noted in the second study: The T cell response to vaccination in identical twins was reported by the authors to appear partly convergent and partly personalized. In identical twins, the study followed T cell clones that responded to the vaccine with precision.

The chain is encoded by TRBV6-1 joined to TRBJ2-1; the central 9 bases match TRBD1. The source is a young woman in good health. The sequenced sample was CD4+ T cells sorted from blood. The bases read TGTGCCATCTTACCGGGACAGGGATGGGGTGAGCAGTTCTTC. This gives the protein CAILPGQGWGEQFF.